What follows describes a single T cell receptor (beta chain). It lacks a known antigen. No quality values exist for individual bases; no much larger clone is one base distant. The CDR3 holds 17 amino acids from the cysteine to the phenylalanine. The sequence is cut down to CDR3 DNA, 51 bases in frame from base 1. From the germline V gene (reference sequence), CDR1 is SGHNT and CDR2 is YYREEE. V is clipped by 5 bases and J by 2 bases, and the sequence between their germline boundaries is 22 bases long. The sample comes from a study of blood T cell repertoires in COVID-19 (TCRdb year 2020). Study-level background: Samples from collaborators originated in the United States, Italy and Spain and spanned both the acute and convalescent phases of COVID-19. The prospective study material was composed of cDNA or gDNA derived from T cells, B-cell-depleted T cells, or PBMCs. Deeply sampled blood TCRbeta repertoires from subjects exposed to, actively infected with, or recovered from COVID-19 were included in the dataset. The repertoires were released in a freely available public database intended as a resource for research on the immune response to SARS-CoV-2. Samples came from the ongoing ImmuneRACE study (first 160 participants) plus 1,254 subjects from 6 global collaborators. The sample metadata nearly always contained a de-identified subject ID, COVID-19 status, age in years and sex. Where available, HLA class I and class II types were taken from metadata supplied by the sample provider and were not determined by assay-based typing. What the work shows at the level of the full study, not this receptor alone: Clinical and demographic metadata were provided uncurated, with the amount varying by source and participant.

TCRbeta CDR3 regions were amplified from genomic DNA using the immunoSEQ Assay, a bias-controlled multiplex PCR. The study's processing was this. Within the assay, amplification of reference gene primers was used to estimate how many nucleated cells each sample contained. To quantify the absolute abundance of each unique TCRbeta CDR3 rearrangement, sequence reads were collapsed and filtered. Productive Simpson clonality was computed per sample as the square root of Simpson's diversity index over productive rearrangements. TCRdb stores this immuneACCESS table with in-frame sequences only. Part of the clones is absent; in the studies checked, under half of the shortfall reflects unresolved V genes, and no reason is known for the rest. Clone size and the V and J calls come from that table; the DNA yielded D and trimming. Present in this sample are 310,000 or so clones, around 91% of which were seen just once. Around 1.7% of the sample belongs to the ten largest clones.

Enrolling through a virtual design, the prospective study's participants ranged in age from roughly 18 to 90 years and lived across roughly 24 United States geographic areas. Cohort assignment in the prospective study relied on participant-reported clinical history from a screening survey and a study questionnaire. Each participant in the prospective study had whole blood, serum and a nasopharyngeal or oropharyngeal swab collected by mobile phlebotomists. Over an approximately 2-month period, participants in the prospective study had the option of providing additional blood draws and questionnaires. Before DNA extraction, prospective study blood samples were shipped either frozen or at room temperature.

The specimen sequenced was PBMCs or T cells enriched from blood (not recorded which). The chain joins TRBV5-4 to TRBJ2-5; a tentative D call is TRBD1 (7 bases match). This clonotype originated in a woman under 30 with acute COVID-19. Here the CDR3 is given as CASRSGGGLGVQETQYF. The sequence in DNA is TGTGCCAGCAGGTCAGGGGGAGGCCTAGGGGTACAAGAGACCCAGTACTTC.